This TCR beta chain was found in a study of cytomegalovirus exposure and HLA in healthy donors. Sequencing was performed with immunoSEQ multiplex PCR; in TCRdb, only in-frame clones are kept and a portion is missing. The sample shows 110,000 to 150,000 clones, roughly 93% of them seen only once. CDR3 length equals 18 residues. V trimming: 0 bases; J trimming: 5 bases; junction bases outside the gene matches: 8. Germline CDR1 reads SGHDN; CDR2 reads FVKESK. Sequencing was performed on PBMCs. The TCR was taken from a man between 18 and 35 years old in good health and CMV-seropositive. The rearrangement joins TRBV14 to TRBJ1-6; 9 bases map to TRBD1. This CDR3 reads CASSQDYGTGTNNSPLHF. The CDR3 DNA is TGTGCCAGCAGCCAAGACTACGGGACAGGGACAAATAATTCACCCCTCCACTTT.